This T cell receptor (beta chain) was identified in a study of shared clonotypes between healthy human individuals. Findings of the study overall: Against clonotypes common to all four donors, non-shared ones had lower generation probabilities. The study's rarefaction showed incomplete sorted-subset sequencing despite large depth.

Some clones are missing from TCRdb's copy, which holds only in-frame ones; the method was immunoSEQ multiplex PCR. The sample yields over 850,000 clones, 75% to 80% seen once. About this clone: Its antigen is currently unknown. A clone one base away is much larger, so this may be a read error.

Healthy adults negative for HIV, lacking recent acute infections or vaccinations, served as donors. The V end was cut by 0 bases, the J end by 1 base, with 4 bases between. Germline V gene data show CDR1 as SGHRS and CDR2 as YFSETQ. CDR3 length equals 13 residues. The sequence came from a young man in good health. Some clones in this sample may be carry-over from other donors' samples. The chain employs TRBV5-1 and TRBJ1-2; D unresolved. Sequencing used memory CD4+ T cells from PBMCs. Subset denoted: CD45RA-negative fraction. The CDR3 spells CASSLERNYGYTF. The CDR3 DNA reads as TGCGCCAGCAGCTTGGAGCGTAACTATGGCTACACCTTC.